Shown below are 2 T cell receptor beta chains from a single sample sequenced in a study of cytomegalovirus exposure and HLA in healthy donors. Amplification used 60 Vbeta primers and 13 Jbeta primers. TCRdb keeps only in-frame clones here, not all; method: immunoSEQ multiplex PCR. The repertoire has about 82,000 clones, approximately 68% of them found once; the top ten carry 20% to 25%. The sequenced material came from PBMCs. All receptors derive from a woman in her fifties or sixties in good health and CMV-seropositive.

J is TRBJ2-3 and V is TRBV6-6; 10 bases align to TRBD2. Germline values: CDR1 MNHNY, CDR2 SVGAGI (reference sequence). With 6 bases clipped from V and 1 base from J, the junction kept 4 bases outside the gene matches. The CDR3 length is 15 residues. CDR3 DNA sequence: TGTGCCAGCAGGGCTAGCGGGAGACGCACAGATACGCAGTATTTT. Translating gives CASRASGRRTDTQYF.

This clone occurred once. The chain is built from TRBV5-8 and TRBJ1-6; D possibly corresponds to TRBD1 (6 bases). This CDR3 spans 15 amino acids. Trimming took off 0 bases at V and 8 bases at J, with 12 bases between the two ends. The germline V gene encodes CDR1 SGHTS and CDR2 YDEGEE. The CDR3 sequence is CASSLAQGGDSPLHF. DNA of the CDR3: TGTGCCAGCAGCTTGGCACAGGGAGGGGATTCACCCCTCCACTTT.